This T cell receptor (beta chain) was sequenced for a study of T cells in Graves' hyperthyroidism and ophthalmopathy. In germline, CDR1 is MGHRA, CDR2 YSYEKL. The CDR3 is made up of 16 amino acids. Trimming took off 1 base at V and 7 bases at J, with 17 bases between the two ends. The source material, RNA transcripts, was used to amplify TCR beta CDR3 regions. The HTBI set primed first-round TCR CDR3 RT-PCR. TCRdb ran MiXCR on the multiplex PCR reads and lists one entry per CDR3 protein. The data show approximately 600,000 distinct CDR3 sequences, with 15% to 20% seen just once and 3% to 4.5% held by the top ten.

Source material: blood. This TCR derives from a woman in her twenties or thirties with Graves' hyperthyroidism. V usage is TRBV4-1 and J usage is TRBJ1-5; D remains ambiguous. The CDR3 DNA follows: TGCGCCAGCAGCCAAGTAGGCGGCAGCTTGGGCCAGCCCCAGCATTTT. Its protein is CASSQVGGSLGQPQHF.